This T cell receptor (beta chain) comes out of a study of T cells in Graves' hyperthyroidism and ophthalmopathy. Overall study findings and caveats: Peripheral blood also featured most of the thyroid clonotypes expanded above 0.001.

This clonotype appeared many times. Its antigen is unknown. About 10 ml of fresh peripheral blood supplied the PBMCs. V dropped 8 bases and J dropped 8 bases, with 25 bases sitting between them. CDR1 DFQATT and CDR2 SNEGSKA come from the germline V gene (reference sequence). This CDR3 region has 15 residues. Amplified TCR beta CDR3 regions came from RNA transcripts. TCR CDR3 regions were first amplified by RT-PCR with HTBI primers. TCRdb passed the multiplex PCR reads through MiXCR, listing each CDR3 protein once. The table lists approximately 690,000 distinct CDR3 sequences, about 14% of them singletons.

The sequence was obtained from a woman aged 45-65 years with Graves' ophthalmopathy. Input material: blood. The J gene is TRBJ2-1, the V gene TRBV20-1; a weak D match, TRBD1 (6 bases). The CDR3 nucleotides are TGCAGTTCAAATCCGGGACAACGGGTAATAGATGAGCAGTTCTTC. Its protein is CSSNPGQRVIDEQFF.